One T cell receptor beta chain is described in this entry. In the source study's methods: Reference gene primer amplification gave nucleated cell count estimates. The assay was immunoSEQ multiplex PCR, and TCRdb's table has in-frame clones only and misses some. D and trimming were read from the DNA, whereas the V and J calls and clone size are those reported in that table. The table records roughly 200,000 clones, approximately 80% of them present only once. Unmatched junction bases numbered 6, after V lost 5 bases and J lost 4 bases. The CDR3 covers 15 residues. Germline V gene lookup returns CDR1 KGHSH and CDR2 LQKENI. This entry is derived from a study of blood T cell repertoires in COVID-19. Study overall: Material from acute and convalescent COVID-19 was sourced from the United States, Italy and Spain. The analysed material was cDNA or gDNA that came from T cells, B-cell-depleted T cells, or PBMCs.

The sequenced material came from peripheral blood. The chain links TRBV18 to TRBJ2-2; 8 bases match TRBD2. The receptor comes from a human donor in a cohort sampled during active COVID-19. CDR3 loop: CASSSGTSGTGELFF. As DNA, the CDR3 is TGTGCCAGCTCATCTGGGACTAGTGGCACCGGGGAGCTGTTTTTT.